This T cell receptor beta chain was captured in a study of T cells in Graves' hyperthyroidism and ophthalmopathy. This clonotype has ten or more counts. With 5 bases clipped from V and 5 bases from J, the junction kept 8 bases outside the gene matches. CDR3 length: 15 residues. TCR beta CDR3 regions were amplified from RNA. Initially, a first-round RT-PCR of the TCR CDR3 employed the HTBI primer set. TCRdb reprocessed the multiplex PCR reads with MiXCR, giving one entry per CDR3 protein. The table includes roughly 420,000 distinct CDR3 sequences, approximately 15% detected once. Sequenced: blood. This sequence joins TRBV12-3 or TRBV12-4 and TRBJ2-3; the match to TRBD2 covers 9 bases. This clonotype originated in a woman younger than 35 with Graves' hyperthyroidism. The CDR3 region is CASSRLAEGGDTQYF. The CDR3, as DNA: TGTGCCAGCAGTCGACTAGCGGAGGGCGGAGATACGCAGTATTTT.